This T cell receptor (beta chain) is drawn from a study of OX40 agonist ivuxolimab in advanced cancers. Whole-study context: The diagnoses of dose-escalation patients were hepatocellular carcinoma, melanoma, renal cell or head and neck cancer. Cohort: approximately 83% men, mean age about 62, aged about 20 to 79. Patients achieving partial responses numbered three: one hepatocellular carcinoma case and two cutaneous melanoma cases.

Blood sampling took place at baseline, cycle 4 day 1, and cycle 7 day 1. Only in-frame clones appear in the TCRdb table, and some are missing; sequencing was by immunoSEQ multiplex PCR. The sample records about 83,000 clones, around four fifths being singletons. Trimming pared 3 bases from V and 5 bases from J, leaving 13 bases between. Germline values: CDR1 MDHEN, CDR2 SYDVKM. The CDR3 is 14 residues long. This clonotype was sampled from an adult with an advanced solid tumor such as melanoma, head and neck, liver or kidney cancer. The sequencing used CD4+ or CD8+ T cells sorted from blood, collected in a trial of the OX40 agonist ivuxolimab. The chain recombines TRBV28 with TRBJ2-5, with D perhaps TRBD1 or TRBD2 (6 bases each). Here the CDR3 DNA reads TGTGCCAGCAGTTTGAATGGGGGGCGGGAGACCCAGTACTTC. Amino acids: CASSLNGGRETQYF.